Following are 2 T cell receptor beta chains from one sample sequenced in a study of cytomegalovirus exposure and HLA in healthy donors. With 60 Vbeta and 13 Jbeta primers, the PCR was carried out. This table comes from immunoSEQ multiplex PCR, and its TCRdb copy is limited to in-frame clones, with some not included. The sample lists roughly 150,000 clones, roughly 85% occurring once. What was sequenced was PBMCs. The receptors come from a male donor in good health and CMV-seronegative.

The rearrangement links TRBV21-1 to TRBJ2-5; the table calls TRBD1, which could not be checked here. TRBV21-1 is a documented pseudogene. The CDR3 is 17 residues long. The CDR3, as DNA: TGTGCCAGCAGCAAAAAAAGGCGACAGGGGCCCCAAGAGACCCAGTACTTC. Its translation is CASSKKRRQGPQETQYF.

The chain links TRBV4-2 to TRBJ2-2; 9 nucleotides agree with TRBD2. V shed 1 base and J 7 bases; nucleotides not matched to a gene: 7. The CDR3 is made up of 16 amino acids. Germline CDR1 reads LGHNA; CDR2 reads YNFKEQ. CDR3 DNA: TGTGCCAGCAGCCAAGTTGCGGGAGGGCATGGCGGGGAGCTGTTTTTT. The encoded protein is CASSQVAGGHGGELFF.